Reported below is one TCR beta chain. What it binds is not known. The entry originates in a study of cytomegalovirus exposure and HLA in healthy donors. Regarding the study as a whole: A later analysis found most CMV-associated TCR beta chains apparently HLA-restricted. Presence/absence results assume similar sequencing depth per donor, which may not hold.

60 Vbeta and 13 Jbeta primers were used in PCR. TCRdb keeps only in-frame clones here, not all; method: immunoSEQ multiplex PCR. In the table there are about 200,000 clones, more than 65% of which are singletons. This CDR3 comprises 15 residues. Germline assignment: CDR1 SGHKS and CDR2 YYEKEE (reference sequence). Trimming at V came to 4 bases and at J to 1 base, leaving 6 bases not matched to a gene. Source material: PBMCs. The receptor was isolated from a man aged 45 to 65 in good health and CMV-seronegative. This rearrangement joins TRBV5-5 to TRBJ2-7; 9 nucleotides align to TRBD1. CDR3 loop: CASSLGGTGSYEQYF. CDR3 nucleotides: TGTGCCAGCAGCCTGGGCGGGACAGGGTCCTACGAGCAGTACTTC.